A selection of T cell receptor beta chains follows, all from one sample in a study of blood T cell repertoires in COVID-19. Clones were sequenced by immunoSEQ multiplex PCR, and TCRdb holds only the in-frame ones, with some missing. The table shows over 45,000 clones, with roughly four fifths occurring only once. Sequencing was done on a sample of peripheral blood. The receptors here all came from a man aged 60-69 years with active COVID-19. Each CDR3 is given with its conserved first and last residue. The order of the fields is V gene, clone size, J gene, D gene, CDR3 DNA, CDR3 protein. The D gene is left open where the match is weak. Clone size appears in some rows only: once, few, many, or a class for an expanded clone.

>TRBV7-2|once|TRBJ2-1|.
TGTGCCACTGTACGGACTCGTTCACACAATGAGCAGTTCTTC
CATVRTRSHNEQFF
>TRBV20-1|.|TRBJ2-2|.
TGCAGTGCTAGTGTGGCGGGAAAGAACACCGGGGAGCTGTTTTTT
CSASVAGKNTGELFF
>TRBV19|.|TRBJ2-7|.
TGTGCCAGTAGCGGGGTATCCTACGAGCAGTACTTC
CASSGVSYEQYF
>TRBV9|.|TRBJ2-2|.
TGTGCCAGCAGCTTCACCGGGACAATGAACACCGGGGAGCTGTTTTTT
CASSFTGTMNTGELFF
>TRBV19|.|TRBJ1-1|.
TGTGCCAGTAGTATAGGGGGGGGCGCTGGCACTGAAGCTTTCTTT
CASSIGGGAGTEAFF
>TRBV5-1|.|TRBJ2-3|TRBD1
TGCGCCAGCAGCCCCCCATCCGGGACAGGGGGCGATACGCAGTATTTT
CASSPPSGTGGDTQYF
>TRBV6-6|once|TRBJ1-4|TRBD1
TGTGCCAGCAGTCGGAGGATCCGGGACAGGGGTGCAACTAATGAAAAACTGTTTTTT
CASSRRIRDRGATNEKLFF
>TRBV12-3/TRBV12-4|.|TRBJ1-1|TRBD1
TGTGCCAGCAGTGTGACAGGGCACACTGAAGCTTTCTTT
CASSVTGHTEAFF
>TRBV10-3|once|TRBJ2-3|TRBD1
TGTGCCATCAGTGTATTACAGGGGGCCTGGGCAGATACGCAGTATTTT
CAISVLQGAWADTQYF
>TRBV6-5|few|TRBJ1-2|.
TGTGCCAGCTATGGGCAGGGACACAGAAACTATGGCTACACCTTC
CASYGQGHRNYGYTF
>TRBV7-9|once|TRBJ2-1|.
TGTGCCAGCAGCTCTCCCGACAATAACCACAATGAGCAGTTCTTC
CASSSPDNNHNEQFF
>TRBV27|once|TRBJ2-1|TRBD1
TGTGCCAGCAGTGATCGGGACAGGTCCTACAATGAGCAGTTCTTC
CASSDRDRSYNEQFF
>TRBV29-1|.|TRBJ2-7|TRBD1
TGCAGCGTTGAATGGCGGAGACAGGGCCCCTACGAGCAGTACTTC
CSVEWRRQGPYEQYF
>TRBV20-1|.|TRBJ2-7|.
TGCAGTGCTAGTGCGAGGAGGCAGGGGACGGGTGAGCAGTACTTC
CSASARRQGTGEQYF
>TRBV24-1|.|TRBJ1-3|.
TGTGCCACCAGTGATTCAGGGGACCCTGGAAACACCATATATTTT
CATSDSGDPGNTIYF
>TRBV27|.|TRBJ1-5|.
TGTGCCAGCAGTTTTGGGGGGGGACAGCCCCAGCATTTT
CASSFGGGQPQHF
>TRBV7-9|.|TRBJ1-1|TRBD1
TGTGCCAGCGGCAGGGGGCTTTGGGGCGAAGCTTTCTTT
CASGRGLWGEAFF
>TRBV21-1|.|TRBJ2-7|.
TGTGCCAGCAGCAAAGAGGTAGCGAACTACTACGAGCAGTACTTC
CASSKEVANYYEQYF
>TRBV7-9|.|TRBJ1-2|.
TGTGCCAGCAGGGAGGGTTCGTTCGGGTATGGCTACACCTTC
CASREGSFGYGYTF
>TRBV7-9|.|TRBJ2-5|TRBD1
TGTGCCAGCAGCTTGACAGGGGGGCAAGAGACCCAGTACTTC
CASSLTGGQETQYF
>TRBV3-1/TRBV3-2|once|TRBJ2-7|TRBD1
TGTGCCAGCAGCCCAACGGAAAGGGGGCCGGGCGAGCAGTACTTC
CASSPTERGPGEQYF
>TRBV19|.|TRBJ2-5|TRBD2
TGTGCCAGTAGTATAACACGTAGCGGGGCGGGGGAGACCCAGTACTTC
CASSITRSGAGETQYF
>TRBV7-9|.|TRBJ2-3|TRBD1
TGTGCCAGCAGAGTACAGGGGAGCACAGATACGCAGTATTTT
CASRVQGSTDTQYF
>TRBV5-8|.|TRBJ2-3|.
TGTGCCAGCAGCTCGGGAAGTCGGACTTTCACAGATACGCAGTATTTT
CASSSGSRTFTDTQYF
>TRBV19|few|TRBJ2-7|.
TGTGCCAGTAGTTGGACACCTACCTACGAGCAGTACTTC
CASSWTPTYEQYF
>TRBV7-8|.|TRBJ1-5|.
TGTGCCAGCAGGGCGGATTATAGCAATCAGCCCCAGCATTTT
CASRADYSNQPQHF
>TRBV4-2|.|TRBJ1-5|.
TGTGCCAGCAGCCAAGTGAGGGCCGACCAGCCCCAGCATTTT
CASSQVRADQPQHF
>TRBV19|.|TRBJ2-5|.
TGTGCCAGTAGTATTCACGGCCCGGGGGAGACCCAGTACTTC
CASSIHGPGETQYF
>TRBV7-3|.|TRBJ2-1|TRBD2
TGTGCCAGCAGCTTAACTCGGCTAGCGGGGTACAATGAGCAGTTCTTC
CASSLTRLAGYNEQFF
>TRBV6-5|.|TRBJ2-7|.
TGTGCCAGCACCCCCAAAGGGGGGGTCAACGAGCAGTACTTC
CASTPKGGVNEQYF
>TRBV28|few|TRBJ2-7|.
TGTGCCAGCAGTCCCTCAACTAGCTACGAGCAGTACTTC
CASSPSTSYEQYF
>TRBV15|.|TRBJ1-1|.
TGTGCCACCAGCAGTGGCTGGACAGACATCATGAACACTGAAGCTTTCTTT
CATSSGWTDIMNTEAFF
>TRBV5-1|.|TRBJ2-1|TRBD1
TGCGCCAGCAGCTCGGGACAGGGGGCCTACAATGAGCAGTTCTTC
CASSSGQGAYNEQFF
>TRBV5-1|.|TRBJ2-1|TRBD2
TGCGCCAGCAGCCGAACCGGGACTAGCGGGAGTGGGGAGTTCTTC
CASSRTGTSGSGEFF
>TRBV6-5|.|TRBJ2-1|.
TGTGCCAGCAGTTGGGGAGCATACAATGAGCAGTTCTTC
CASSWGAYNEQFF
>TRBV28|.|TRBJ2-2|TRBD1
TGTGCCAGCAGTTCCTCGGGGACAGGGTTGGCCGGGGAGCTGTTTTTT
CASSSSGTGLAGELFF
>TRBV7-2|.|TRBJ1-5|.
TGTGCCAGCAGCGATCAGGGGCGCAATCAGCCCCAGCATTTT
CASSDQGRNQPQHF
>TRBV6-2/TRBV6-3|once|TRBJ2-7|TRBD1
TGTGCCAGCAGCCGACAGGGGGGAGTCTACGAGCAGTACTTC
CASSRQGGVYEQYF
>TRBV6-5|.|TRBJ1-1|.
TGTGCCAGCAGTCCCGACCGGCGGGGGCTCACTGAAGCTTTCTTT
CASSPDRRGLTEAFF
>TRBV28|few|TRBJ2-7|.
TGTGCCAGCAGTTTGAACCCCCCCAGGGGTTACGAGCAGTACTTC
CASSLNPPRGYEQYF
>TRBV12-3/TRBV12-4|few|TRBJ1-1|.
TGTGCCAGCAGAACCCAGGGGTCGGGTGAAGCTTTCTTT
CASRTQGSGEAFF
>TRBV18|once|TRBJ2-7|.
TGTGCCAGCTCACCTTTGGACTCCTCCTACGAGCAGTACTTC
CASSPLDSSYEQYF
>TRBV2|few|TRBJ2-7|TRBD1
TGTGCCAGCGGAGAGCGGACAGGGGTCGAGCAGTACTTC
CASGERTGVEQYF
>TRBV29-1|.|TRBJ2-7|.
TGCAGCGTTGGCGCAGGGTCCTCCGAGCAGTACTTC
CSVGAGSSEQYF
>TRBV4-1|.|TRBJ2-7|.
TGCGCCAGCAGCCAAGATGACCGGGGTACCTACGAGCAGTACTTC
CASSQDDRGTYEQYF
>TRBV23-1|few|TRBJ2-7|TRBD2
TGCGCCAGCAGTCTCACCCGGGACGGACTAGCGGCCATCTCCTACGAGCAGTACTTC
CASSLTRDGLAAISYEQYF
>TRBV5-6|.|TRBJ2-7|.
TGTGCCAGCAGCTTGGACACTATCCACGAGCAGTACTTC
CASSLDTIHEQYF
>TRBV5-5|.|TRBJ1-1|.
TGTGCCAGCAGCTTCGGACAGTACTTGAACACTGAAGCTTTCTTT
CASSFGQYLNTEAFF
>TRBV11-2|.|TRBJ1-6|.
TGTGCCAGCAGCTTAGTGGGTACAGGGAATTCACCCCTCCACTTT
CASSLVGTGNSPLHF
>TRBV5-8|.|TRBJ1-2|TRBD1
TGTGCCAGCAGCTTGGCGGACAGGGGCTATGGCTACACCTTC
CASSLADRGYGYTF
>TRBV6-2/TRBV6-3|once|TRBJ2-4|TRBD1
TGTGCCAGCAGTTATGCCGGGACAGTTGCTTCCATTCAGTACTTC
CASSYAGTVASIQYF
>TRBV28|.|TRBJ1-4|.
TGTGCCAGCAGTCCTGGGAGGGAAAATGAAAAACTGTTTTTT
CASSPGRENEKLFF
>TRBV24-1|.|TRBJ1-2|TRBD1
TGTGCCACCAGTGATAGGGACAGGGAGGGTGGAAACTATGGCTACACCTTC
CATSDRDREGGNYGYTF
>TRBV10-1|.|TRBJ2-1|.
TGCGCCAGCAGTGCTTTACAGGAGGGGGGGAGGCGGTCCTACAATGAGCAGTTCTTC
CASSALQEGGRRSYNEQFF